This T cell receptor (beta chain) emerged from a study of T cells expressing NK-cell markers. Study at large: One of eight sequenced donors was HCMV-seronegative; the other seven were seropositive. Notes on the study in general: A range of about 1.0-8% of CD8+ T cells consisted of dominant NKG2C+ clonotypes in more than five donors.

Details on this clonotype: What it binds is unknown.

5'RACE template switching built TCR beta cDNA with unique molecular identifiers. After re-calling the 5' RACE reads, TCRdb lists one entry per CDR3 protein, DNA absent. The sample's table shows approximately 550,000 distinct CDR3 sequences. CDR1 and CDR2 (germline): SGHRS, YFSETQ. This CDR3 spans 14 amino acids. The gene calls are TRBV5-1 and TRBJ1-2; TCRdb gives TRBD1 as the D gene, but with no DNA this cannot be confirmed. The clonotype comes from a man aged 18-30 years in good health. The sample taken for sequencing was blood T cells: a sorted CD56 or NKG2C T cell subset, CD4+ or CD8+ T cells, or bulk PBMC T cells (not recorded which). CDR3 sequence reads: CASSPGQLDYGYTF. The entire variable domain, with the rest obtained from reference TRBV5-1 and TRBJ1-2, is as follows: KAGVTQTPRYLIKTRGQQVTLSCSPISGHRSVSWYQQTPGQGLQFLFEYFSETQRNKGNFPGRFSGRQFSNSRSEMNVSTLELGDSALYLCASSPGQLDYGYTFGSGTRLTVV.